The rows below give T cell receptor beta chains drawn from one sample of a study of patients and donors after allogeneic stem cell transplantation. One entry per CDR3 protein, called by TCRdb with MiXCR from the RT-PCR reads. There are about 160,000 distinct CDR3 sequences in the sample; 30% occur only once, and roughly 3.2% lies in the top ten. Material for sequencing was blood, either unsorted or a sorted T cell fraction (not recorded which). The receptors shown here come from a human donor who was either an allogeneic HSCT recipient or a stem cell or donor lymphocyte infusion donor (not recorded which). It is not recorded whose cells these are; they may come from a transplant donor. Each CDR3 is given with its conserved first and last residue. D genes are given only for firm matches. Size is omitted from some rows. Given values are once, few, many or a class for expanded clones.

d_gene	abundance	j_gene	v_gene	CDR3nt	CDR3aa
TRBD1	few	TRBJ1-1	TRBV3-1	TGTGCCAGCAGCCAGGGGACAGCGCTTGAAGCTTTCTTT	CASSQGTALEAFF
TRBD1	-	TRBJ2-5	TRBV29-1	TGCAGCGTGGCCATGGGACAGTCGTTGGGAGAGACCCAGTACTTC	CSVAMGQSLGETQYF
-	-	TRBJ2-1	TRBV3-1	TGTGCCAGCAGCCAAGAGATGGAGGAGCAGTTCTTC	CASSQEMEEQFF
-	once	TRBJ2-1	TRBV3-1	TGTGCCAGCACCCCGTGGGGAAGCTTCGGGGGCAATGAGCAGTTCTTC	CASTPWGSFGGNEQFF
-	-	TRBJ2-7	TRBV2	TGTGCCAGCTCCTACACGAACCCCGGCTACGAGCAGTACTTC	CASSYTNPGYEQYF
TRBD2	-	TRBJ2-1	TRBV5-1	TGCGCCAGCAGAGGGACTAGCGGGATCAATGAGCAGTTCTTC	CASRGTSGINEQFF
-	-	TRBJ1-2	TRBV7-3	TGTGCCAGCAGCTTAACAGGTTCCGGTGGGGGGCGCCCCTATGGCTACACCTTC	CASSLTGSGGGRPYGYTF
TRBD1	-	TRBJ1-6	TRBV25-1	TGTGCCAGCAGTGGAAGCCTGGAAAAGGGACAGGGGAGAAATTCACCCCTCCACTTT	CASSGSLEKGQGRNSPLHF
-	-	TRBJ2-7	TRBV9	TGTGCCAGCAGCCCTCGTGGGCGGATGTCCGAGCAGTACTTC	CASSPRGRMSEQYF
-	-	TRBJ2-5	TRBV9	TGTGCCAGCAGCGTAGCTGGGGAGACCCAGTACTTC	CASSVAGETQYF
-	-	TRBJ2-2	TRBV6-2/TRBV6-3	TGTGCCAGCACTTTACGGAAGCGTAACACCGGGGAGCTGTTTTTT	CASTLRKRNTGELFF
TRBD2	-	TRBJ2-7	TRBV12-3/TRBV12-4	TGTGCCAGCACCCGGGGGGGGACCGAGCAGTACTTC	CASTRGGTEQYF
-	many	TRBJ1-5	TRBV20-1	TGCAGTGCCCCGCAGGGTGCAGGTCAGCCCCAGCATTTT	CSAPQGAGQPQHF
-	-	TRBJ2-1	TRBV20-1	TGCAGTGGTGCGGAGACCTCTTACAATGAGCAGTTCTTC	CSGAETSYNEQFF
-	many	TRBJ2-3	TRBV24-1	TGTGCCACCAGTGATCCCAACGACCTGACTAGCACAGATACGCAGTATTTT	CATSDPNDLTSTDTQYF
-	few	TRBJ1-1	TRBV6-5	TGTGCCAGCAGTTACGGGGGGTGGGGCACTGAAGCTTTCTTT	CASSYGGWGTEAFF
TRBD2	-	TRBJ2-4	TRBV18	TGTGCCAGCTCACGGGCGGGAGGGGACATTCAGTACTTC	CASSRAGGDIQYF
-	-	TRBJ1-1	TRBV19	TGTGCCAGTAGCCTTAACAGGGACGGGGCTGAAGCTTTCTTT	CASSLNRDGAEAFF
-	few	TRBJ2-7	TRBV7-9	TGTGCCAGCAGCTTACCAGGGTCTCTACCCTACGAGCAGTACTTC	CASSLPGSLPYEQYF
-	-	TRBJ2-1	TRBV30	TGTGCCTGGAGTCGGAACCTGGTGGGCTACAATGAGCAGTTCTTC	CAWSRNLVGYNEQFF